Following are 3 T cell receptor beta chains from one sample sequenced in a study of cytomegalovirus exposure and HLA in healthy donors. Vbeta (60) and Jbeta (13) primers were used in the PCR. The repertoire was sequenced with immunoSEQ multiplex PCR; TCRdb's copy has only in-frame clones and lacks some. The profile shows about 210,000 clones, 65% to 85% of them singletons. Sequenced input: PBMCs. The receptors stem from a young man in good health and CMV-seronegative.

The chain carries TRBV27 and TRBJ2-7; tentative D call: TRBD2 (6 bases). Per germline, CDR1 MNHEY and CDR2 SMNVEV (reference sequence). The CDR3 runs 13 residues. V was cut by 2 bases and J by 6 bases, with 11 bases left in between. The CDR3 DNA follows: TGTGCCAGCAGTTTAGGCGTGCGGGGCGAGCAGTACTTC. Protein product: CASSLGVRGEQYF.

The rearrangement uses TRBV7-2 and TRBJ1-1, with D perhaps TRBD1 (5 bases). The CDR3 is made up of 16 amino acids. Trimming removed 5 bases at V and 0 bases at J, with 16 bases between. Germline V gene sequence: CDR1 SGHTA, CDR2 FQGNSA. CDR3 residues: CASSARGGTLNTEAFF. The CDR3, as DNA: TGTGCCAGCAGCGCCCGGGGGGGAACTTTGAACACTGAAGCTTTCTTT.

This chain connects TRBV7-9 to TRBJ2-5; TRBD1 matches 8 bases. Per the germline V gene, CDR1 is SEHNR and CDR2 is FQNEAQ (reference sequence). V was pared by 5 bases and J by 4 bases, with 6 bases of the junction left unmatched. The CDR3 is 14 amino acids. Here the CDR3 reads CASSARTGTETQYF. The DNA of the CDR3 is TGTGCCAGCAGCGCAAGGACAGGGACAGAGACCCAGTACTTC. The full variable domain, its missing parts supplied by reference TRBV7-9 and TRBJ2-5, is DTGVSQNPRHKITKRGQNVTFRCDPISEHNRLYWYRQTLGQGPEFLTYFQNEAQLEKSRLLSDRFSAERPKGSFSTLEIQRTEQGDSAMYLCASSARTGTETQYFGPGTRLLVL.